This record looks at one T cell receptor (beta chain) sequence and its context. This record comes from a study of blood T cell repertoires in COVID-19. On the study more broadly: Sources were T cells, B-cell-depleted T cells, or PBMCs; the material itself was cDNA or gDNA.

The CDR3 runs 17 residues. V was clipped by 11 bases and J by 6 bases, with 28 bases between them. Germline V lookup: CDR1 SEHNR, CDR2 FQNEAQ (reference sequence). Produced via immunoSEQ multiplex PCR; TCRdb's table is partial and in-frame only. Of about 230,000 clones in the sample, approximately 80% were seen once. V usage is TRBV7-9 and J usage is TRBJ1-4; TRBD1 might be the D (5 bases). The sample consisted of peripheral blood. The sequence came from a woman in her forties or fifties with acute or convalescent COVID-19. The CDR3 nucleotides read TGTGCCGGGGCAAGGCTTGGGAGGGGCCGGTATGATGAAAAACTGTTTTTT. Translated, it gives CAGARLGRGRYDEKLFF.